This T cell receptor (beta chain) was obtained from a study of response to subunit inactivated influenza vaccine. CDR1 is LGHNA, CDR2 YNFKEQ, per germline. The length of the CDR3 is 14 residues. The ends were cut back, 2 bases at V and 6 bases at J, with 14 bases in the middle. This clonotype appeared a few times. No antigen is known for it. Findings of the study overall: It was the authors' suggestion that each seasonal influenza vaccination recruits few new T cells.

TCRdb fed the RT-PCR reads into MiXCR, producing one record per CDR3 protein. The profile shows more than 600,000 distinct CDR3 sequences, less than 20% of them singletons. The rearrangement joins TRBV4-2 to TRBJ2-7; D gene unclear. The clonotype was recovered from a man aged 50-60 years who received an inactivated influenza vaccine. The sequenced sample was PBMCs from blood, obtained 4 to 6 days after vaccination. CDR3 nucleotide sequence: TGTGCCAGCAGCCAAAGAAATAACTTGGCCGAGCAGTACTTC. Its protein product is CASSQRNNLAEQYF.